Described below is a single TCR beta chain sequence and its context. What it binds is not known. Trimming cost V 5 bases and J 6 bases, with 8 bases left between them. Looked up from germline, CDR1 is MDHEN and CDR2 is SYDVKM. The CDR3 consists of 11 residues. RNA, once extracted, was reverse transcribed into cDNA for use as the sequencing template. Assay: immunoSEQ multiplex PCR; the TCRdb copy retains only in-frame clones and omits some. The sample includes around 140,000 clones, approximately 50% seen only once; the top ten take 0.99%. This specimen comes from a study of CD8+ T cells in alopecia areata. Study-level information: Treated patients were dosed with oral tofacitinib, taking 5 to 10 mg twice daily.

Study-level results: Sequence data from scalp samples additionally include resident alphabeta T cells of normal skin. More clonal than normal scalp was lesional scalp, particularly alopecia totalis/universalis. In patients, TCRs were shared less clearly than in mice, and HLA may possibly be involved.

This TCR derives from a human donor with alopecia areata. The specimen was CD4+ T cells sorted from blood, collected at week 0. The chain is built from TRBV28 and TRBJ2-7; the D is unclear. The CDR3 DNA reads TGTGCCAGCAGTACGCCACCCGAGCAGTACTTC. Amino acid sequence: CASSTPPEQYF.